This T cell receptor (beta chain) is drawn from a study of cytomegalovirus exposure and HLA in healthy donors (dated by TCRdb to the late 2010s). With regard to the full study: An earlier analysis of several hundred of the donors reported 276 Gb of sequence data and 117 million unique TCR beta sequences obtained from about 200 million T cells. Typing coverage varied by locus: about 629-630 donors for A, B, C, DRB1 and DQB1; more than 500 for DQA1; nearly 610 for DPA1; 450 to 480 for DPB1. Among the roughly 410 genotyped donors, about 85% belonged to the genetic ancestry cluster associated with self-reported Caucasian donors. Alongside the repertoire data, information on donor age, sex, ethnicity and CMV serostatus was compiled. Besides the first cohort of roughly 700 subjects, a separate validation cohort made up of over 100 different subjects was used. The study aimed to test whether cataloging public T cell receptors could reveal signatures of past pathogen exposure. An earlier analysis of roughly 580 of the donors used high-throughput TCR beta sequencing to judge whether each TCR beta V gene segment behaved as functional or pseudogenic. The later analysis used no new phenotypic data to find candidate immune exposures, relying instead on TCR beta sequences and their occurrence across donors. Five DR-DQ haplotypes were treated as single units for association and clustering because of strong linkage in the cohort. In a later genetic analysis, genome-wide SNP genotypes for about 55% of the roughly 700 donors were used, and that subset was treated as a discovery cohort. Using immunosequencing, the study profiled T cell repertoires from around 670 subjects and related those repertoires to cytomegalovirus serostatus. HLA typing included class I and class II loci at four-digit resolution. Every discovery cohort repertoire had been produced on one sequencing platform. The study combined high-throughput TCR immunosequencing, statistical association of individual TCRs with disease status, and machine learning to predict cytomegalovirus infection status. An early release covering 550 to 700 HLA-typed donors comprised 250 to 350 gigabases of sequencing data and roughly 85 million unique TCR sequences. To study patterns of TCR occurrence, a later analysis re-analyzed previously published TCR beta repertoires from 550 to 800 donors and added high-resolution HLA genotyping. Among about 400 genotyped donors of the cohort, an average of about 220,000 unique TCR beta nucleotide sequences was sequenced per donor, of which roughly 17% were non-productive.

Summary of the overall study and its limitations: In vitro tests confirmed that a few of the cytomegalovirus-associated TCR beta chains recognize cytomegalovirus antigens. Some IMGT-functional V segments, including TRBV6-2 and TRBV6-3, could not be told apart with the 87-base-pair reads, so those segments were excluded. A cluster of highly shared sequence variants was judged likely to represent a technical artifact of the sequencing pipeline. Linkage disequilibrium might explain the correlated functional status among segregating V segments, but an unknown experimental factor could not be ruled out. Compared with the approximately 600-donor mean, donors in an Asian-associated ancestry cluster had fewer N-insertions in productive TCRs, according to a later genetic analysis. An association between a missense DCLRE1C variant and V-gene and J-gene trimming of TCR beta chains was found in a later genetic analysis and replicated in an independent cohort. The authors suggested that the approach could potentially be generalized to other disease states and immunological phenotypes. Because HLA typing was missing for some donors at each locus, association tests included only the typed subset. In an earlier analysis of 450 to 750 of the donors, most TCR beta V segments appeared in productive rearrangements about 87% or about 30% of the time, broadly matching IMGT annotations. In a later analysis, most CMV-associated TCR beta chains were found to appear HLA-restricted, with HLA associations seemingly driven largely by CMV exposure. CMV serostatus was the only immune exposure information available for the cohort. Only TCR beta chains were sequenced in this cohort, and the absence of alpha or paired-chain data limited detectable features. Presence/absence analyses assumed roughly uniform sequencing depth across donors, an assumption that may not hold. The study listed over 150 TCR beta chains as associated with cytomegalovirus. The classifier was reported to diagnose cytomegalovirus status with high specificity and sensitivity in both the original cohort and the validation cohort. A later analysis associated 15,000 or so TCR beta sequences with specific HLA alleles at a false discovery rate of 0.05. The earlier analysis of 587 of the donors excluded around 17 rarely observed V segments, including chromosome 9 orphons, because counts were too low. Most TCR sequences were seen in very few donors, while some public TCRs were found in many individuals. When HLA alleles, especially DR and DQ, strongly co-occurred, attributing TCR associations to individual alleles was difficult. In a later analysis, HLA-associated TCR beta chains showed more clonal expansion and lower generation probabilities than non-associated chains that were equally common. According to a later analysis, TCR association rates differed among HLA loci, with DRB1 alleles showing the most associated TCRs and HLA-C alleles showing the fewest. A further reported finding was that TCR beta sequences accurately predicted the HLA-A and HLA-B alleles for most subjects in the first cohort. According to a later analysis, parvovirus B19, influenza, CMV and Epstein-Barr virus appeared linked to several top co-occurrence clusters.

The cohort comprised 670 or so healthy bone marrow donors. All cohort members were sampled while nominally healthy, although unrecorded immune exposures were likely present. The donor was CMV seronegative and was included in the group of a few hundred seronegative cohort members. A peripheral blood sample was provided by each donor, and peripheral blood mononuclear cells were used for TCR beta sequencing. Genomic DNA was extracted from the blood cell samples with the Qiagen DNeasy Blood Extraction Kit. Libraries were constructed by the immunoSEQ multiplex PCR assay. For the multiplex PCR, a mixture combining 60 forward primers for TCR Vbeta segments and 13 reverse primers for TCR Jbeta segments was used. A multiplex PCR assay on genomic DNA amplified the CDR3 region of rearranged TCR beta genes. The amplified TCR beta libraries were sequenced on the Illumina HiSeq System as 87-base-pair reads. The original methods were these. A later analysis tallied approximately 87 million unique TCR beta chains across the approximately 670 repertoires, and about 10 million of those chains were shared by two or more donors. A nearest-neighbor algorithm error-corrected the raw reads and collapsed the reads into unique sequences, merging closely related sequences to remove PCR and sequencing errors. CDR3 sequences were aligned to IMGT reference sequences to assign V, D and J gene segments. For a sequence to be retained, a match of at least six nucleotides was required to both a V gene segment and a J gene segment. Rearrangements were classified as productive when the CDR3 lacked stop codons and remained in frame with V and J, and all other rearrangements were classified as non-productive. Following IMGT convention, CDR3 was defined as the stretch from the second conserved V-encoded cysteine up to the conserved J-encoded phenylalanine. Sequences without an unambiguous match to a single V gene segment were excluded from the earlier analysis of over 500 of the donors. In an earlier analysis of some 590 of the donors, V segments were called functional above 56.7% productive rearrangements and were called segregating when the between-donor standard deviation exceeded 5%. A statistical classification framework was built for diagnosing cytomegalovirus status from the catalog of TCR beta chain sequences. V and J gene assignment, in a later analysis, came from comparing TCR nucleotide sequences with IMGT/GENE-DB human TR gene sequences. A later analysis assigned CDR3 sequences and most-parsimonious VDJ recombination scenarios with the TCRdist pipeline. A later analysis defined each TCR beta chain by its CDR3 amino acid sequence plus V-gene family, and excluded reads lacking a unique V-gene family. A later analysis removed 592 highly shared, low-generation-probability nucleotide sequences to deal with suspected cross-contamination and a sequencing artifact. A later analysis calculated a clonal expansion index for each public chain from normalized within-repertoire ranks of inferred template counts. Generation probabilities in a later analysis came from a VDJ recombination model fitted to out-of-frame rearrangements, and those results were checked against IGoR. In a later analysis, hypergeometric tests were used to score TCR-TCR, TCR-HLA and TCR-CMV co-occurrence, with a repertoire-size bias correction applied to TCR pairs. False discovery rates were estimated in a later analysis by permuting HLA or CMV assignments 20 times. In a later analysis, co-occurring TCRs were grouped using DBSCAN, and TCRdist sequence similarity was added for clustering within HLA-allele-positive subsets. Repertoires with fewer than 30,000 or more than 120,000 public chains were left out of co-occurrence clustering, as were a few repertoires with anomalous nucleotide sharing. The table was pulled from immuneACCESS by TCRdb, which kept in-frame rearrangements only. Such tables lose some clones; where checked, under half of the loss comes from unresolved V genes, and the rest has no known cause. The D gene and trimming were derived from the DNA, and the V and J assignments and clone size from that table. This sample holds fewer than 250,000 clones; around 87% were observed only once. The ten most abundant clones make up over 1% of the sample.

As concerns this clone: The specificity of this receptor is unknown. It has no much larger one-base neighbor in the sample; base qualities were not kept.

CDR1 and CDR2 are read off the germline V gene as MDHEN and SYDVKM. At the junction V is shortened by 4 bases and J by 7 bases; bases outside the gene matches: 7. Measured from the cysteine to the phenylalanine, the CDR3 is 15 residues long. Only the CDR3 region is kept as DNA, spanning 45 bases read in frame from base 1. Sequencing was carried out using PBMCs. The origin of this receptor is a man aged 25 to 40 in good health and CMV-seronegative. The V gene is TRBV28 and the J gene is TRBJ1-4, with 9 bases matching TRBD1. The DNA is as follows: TGTGCCAGCAGTTCCCGGACAGGGGAAGGTGAAAAACTGTTTTTT. Translation gives CASSSRTGEGEKLFF.